The T cell receptor beta chain described here comes from a study of blood T cells in healthy people across ages. Sample-barcoded 5' priming and a J-beta primer mix drove a second PCR of about 6 to 12 cycles. One entry per CDR3 protein results from TCRdb running MiXCR on the 5' RACE reads. The sample records 1.4 million or so distinct CDR3 sequences, approximately 43% being singletons. Sample donors were healthy Caucasian individuals that came from Russia, aged roughly 6 to 95. Study-wide results and caveats: PBMCs that were unsorted prevented a conclusive naive versus antigen-experienced comparison.

This clonotype was observed a handful of times. The antigen is not known. The CDR3 consists of 11 residues. Between the trimmed V and J ends, which lost 3 bases and 6 bases, there was a span of 5 bases. Germline lookup yields CDR1 MDHEN and CDR2 SYDVKM. V is TRBV28 and J is TRBJ1-1; D is unresolved. Sequencing was carried out using blood. The source of this sequence is a woman under 30 in good health. CDR3 DNA sequence: TGTGCCAGCAGTTTGCCGTCTGAAGCTTTCTTT. Translation gives CASSLPSEAFF.